This TCR beta chain was sequenced in a study of shared clonotypes between healthy human individuals. Whole-study findings and limits: Few donors limited the genetic and exposure-history diversity represented.

This CDR3 comprises 13 residues. Between the trimmed V and J ends, which lost 1 base and 6 bases, there was a span of 8 bases. The germline V gene has CDR1 SGHAT and CDR2 FQDESV (reference sequence). In the sorted-subset replicate PCRs, 200 ng DNA, 29,000 or so T cell genomes, was used. Profiled with immunoSEQ multiplex PCR; TCRdb holds only in-frame clones, not every one. The sample holds approximately 2.5 million clones, 85% to 95% seen once. Worth noting for this clone: Antigen specificity is unknown. This is likely a read error, given that the CDR3 carries no conserved phenylalanine or tryptophan at its end.

The origin of this receptor is a man between 18 and 35 years old in good health. The rearrangement links TRBV11-1 to TRBJ2-3; maybe TRBD1 (5 bases). Sequencing was done on a sample of naive CD4+ T cells sorted from blood. Subset indicated: CD45RA+ positively selected. The CDR3: CASSLGKGDTQYS. As DNA, the CDR3 is TGTGCCAGCAGCTTAGGGAAGGGGGATACGCAGTATTCT.